This T cell receptor (beta chain) was retrieved from a study of T cells in localized non-small cell lung cancer. Study findings and constraints: Researchers found a median approximately 53 of the top 100 tumor clones in adjacent lung. With higher T cell density in blood came longer overall survival.

Germline CDR1 GTSNPN, CDR2 SVGIG (reference sequence). After removal of 8 bases from V and 0 bases from J, the junction contained 12 bases not matched to a gene. CDR3 length: 15 amino acids. Profiling relied on immunoSEQ multiplex PCR, and the TCRdb table lists in-frame clones only, not all of them. The sample has 3,000 to 4,000 clones, over 25% seen once. This clone was detected only a few times. As yet, its antigen is unknown. The gene calls are TRBV30 and TRBJ2-7; 8 bases map to TRBD1. Sequencing used lung tumor tissue, obtained before any cancer treatment. This TCR derives from a female donor over 55 with stage I lung adenocarcinoma. CDR3 coding DNA: TGTGCCCTCCGGATCACACAGGGGGGCTCCTACGAGCAGTACTTC. Encoded protein: CALRITQGGSYEQYF.